The next 27 T cell receptor beta chains were all read from a single sample in a study of CD8+CD57+ T cells in acquired aplastic anemia. TCR beta VDJ and CDR3 were profiled, and genomic DNA was the template. Using its own MiXCR run on the reads, TCRdb lists one record per CDR3 protein. The sample consists of some 410,000 distinct CDR3 sequences, 55% to 75% of them appearing once. The sequencing input was sorted CD4+, CD8+, or CD8+CD57+ T cells (not recorded which) from PBMCs. Receptors originate from a human donor in good health, serving as a control.

This clonotype was picked up many times. The chain is built from TRBV12-3 or TRBV12-4 and TRBJ2-4, with a weak D call TRBD1 (5 bases). V gave up 2 bases and J gave up 5 bases, with 10 bases separating them. There are 14 residues in the CDR3. The CDR3 sequence: CASSLKGLQNIQYF. The DNA of the CDR3 is TGTGCCAGCAGTTTAAAGGGGCTACAAAACATTCAGTACTTC.

This clonotype was recorded many times. The chain uses TRBV7-2 and TRBJ2-3; the D gene is possibly TRBD1 (6 bases). The CDR3 extends over 15 amino acids. Germline values: CDR1 SGHTA, CDR2 FQGNSA. The V and J ends lost 3 bases and 6 bases respectively, with 16 bases between them. In DNA, the CDR3 is TGTGCCAGCAGCTTTTTATCTTTGGGGGCCGATACGCAGTATTTT. Its translation: CASSFLSLGADTQYF.

In regard to this clonotype: Since no conserved phenylalanine or tryptophan closes the CDR3, a read error is the likely cause. The DNA is omitted, as the CDR3 cannot be located on it reliably, and the CDR3 follows TCRdb's listing. The chain employs TRBV7-2 and TRBJ2-3; the D call TRBD1 from the table was never checked on the DNA. The CDR3 comprises 13 residues, both ends counted. The germline V gene encodes CDR1 SGHTA and CDR2 FQGNSA. CDR3 in amino acids: CASSLDGSGARGY.

The chain employs TRBV5-1 and TRBJ1-1; D is undetermined. Germline CDR1 is SGHRS and CDR2 is YFSETQ. V was pared by 2 bases and J by 6 bases, with 14 bases between. CDR3 length: 14 amino acids. The CDR3 spells CASSLSGFTAEAFF. CDR3 nucleotide sequence: TGCGCCAGCAGCTTATCTGGCTTTACCGCTGAAGCTTTCTTT.

About this clonotype itself: The missing conserved phenylalanine or tryptophan at the end of this CDR3 makes a read error likely. V and J are TRBV19 and TRBJ2-3, with unresolved D. The V and J ends lost 6 bases and 2 bases respectively, with 9 bases between them. This CDR3 is built from 13 residues. CDR1 is LNHDA and CDR2 is SQIVND in the germline V gene (reference sequence). CDR3 in amino acids: CASRVDYTDTQYI. CDR3 DNA: TGTGCCAGTAGGGTAGATTACACAGATACGCAGTATATT.

This rearrangement joins TRBV4-1 to TRBJ2-1; no firm D call. Germline V gene lookup returns CDR1 MGHRA and CDR2 YSYEKL. This CDR3 is built from 11 residues. V shed 3 bases and J shed 15 bases, with 12 bases lying between them. The CDR3 protein is CASSHSYDLFF. Here the CDR3 DNA reads TGCGCCAGCAGCCATAGCTACGACCTGTTCTTC.

This clonotype was picked up many times. The CDR3 sequence is CASSQDKGSSREKLFF. CDR3 nucleotide sequence: TGCGCCAGCAGCCAAGATAAGGGGTCAAGTAGGGAAAAACTGTTTTTT. The chain employs TRBV4-3 and TRBJ1-4, with D possibly matching TRBD1 (5 bases). The CDR3 runs 16 residues. Germline V CDR1 and CDR2: LGHNA, YSLEER. Trimming pared 0 bases from V and 8 bases from J, leaving 16 bases between.

This clonotype occurred many times. This chain connects TRBV4-1 to TRBJ1-2; D gene ambiguous. The CDR3 contains 16 residues. Germline V gene sequence: CDR1 MGHRA, CDR2 YSYEKL. Trimming cost V 1 base and J 6 bases, with 18 bases left between them. This CDR3 reads CASSQASPSLINGYTF. The CDR3 bases are TGCGCCAGCAGCCAAGCTAGCCCTTCACTTATAAATGGCTACACCTTC.

On this clonotype: The germline gene is not matched at one end of the junction; a read error may be the cause. This rearrangement joins TRBV20-1 to TRBJ1-1; TRBD1 is a possible D gene (5 bases). This CDR3 comprises 13 residues. The V gene's germline CDR1 is DFQATT and CDR2 SNEGSKA (reference sequence). As DNA, the CDR3 is TGCAGTGCTAGACGGACAAGTAACACTGAAGCTTCCTTT. Its translation is CSARRTSNTEASF.

As concerns this clonotype: The germline gene is not matched at one end of the junction; a read error may be the cause. The chain links TRBV7-3 to TRBJ2-3; TRBD1 agrees at 8 bases. Germline V lookup: CDR1 SGHTA, CDR2 FQGTGA. The CDR3 is made up of 14 amino acids. The CDR3 region is CASSEGGQGDTQYF. The CDR3 coding sequence is TGTGCCAGCAGCGAGGGAGGACAGGGAGATACCCAGTATTTT.

This clonotype was counted many times. The chain has TRBV6-5 and TRBJ2-2; no clear D. The CDR3 is made up of 14 amino acids. Deletions cut 5 bases from V and 4 bases from J, with 11 bases between. Germline V gene sequence: CDR1 MNHEY, CDR2 SVGAGI. CDR3 loop: CASSSVIVTGELFF. The CDR3 DNA follows: TGTGCCAGCAGTAGCGTTATAGTCACCGGGGAGCTGTTTTTT.

With regard to this clonotype: At one of its ends the junction is not consistent with the germline gene, which may arise from a read error. The genes are TRBV7-3 and TRBJ2-3; D remains ambiguous. The CDR3 is 15 amino acids. From germline, CDR1 is SGHTA and CDR2 FQGTGA. In DNA form, the CDR3 reads TGTGCCAGCAGCTTAGTGGTTACAAGAACAGATACGCTGTATTTT. The encoded protein is CASSLVVTRTDTLYF.

J is TRBJ2-7 and V is TRBV2; 9 bases match TRBD2. CDR3 length: 17 amino acids. The germline V gene has CDR1 SNHLY and CDR2 FYNNEI. The V segment lost 4 bases and the J segment 5 bases; nucleotides outside the gene matches: 15. CDR3 protein: CASSAGPTGGGGDEQYF. The CDR3 region has the DNA TGTGCCAGCAGTGCGGGACCGACTGGCGGGGGGGGAGACGAGCAGTACTTC.

The chain employs TRBV7-2 and TRBJ2-4; weak D call: TRBD2 (7 bases). CDR3 length: 19 amino acids. Germline V gene sequence: CDR1 SGHTA, CDR2 FQGNSA. The germline V and J ends were trimmed by 6 bases and 3 bases, with 27 bases remaining between them. The CDR3 bases are TGTGCCAGCAGTGATCGGGCGGGGGCCGCCGGGCTACTCAAAAACATTCAGTACTTC. This sequence encodes CASSDRAGAAGLLKNIQYF.

Turning to this clonotype: One end of the junction varies from germline; a read error may be responsible. This chain uses TRBV7-6 with TRBJ2-5; possible D gene TRBD2, 5 bases. In germline, CDR1 is SGHVS, CDR2 FNYEAQ. The CDR3 consists of 14 residues. The CDR3 here is CASSLVSGSNTEEF. Written as DNA, the CDR3 is TGTGCCAGCAGCTTAGTGTCGGGGTCCAACACCGAGGAGTTC.

Here the CDR3 reads CASSLVLGGGSGGYTF. CDR3 nucleotides: TGTGCCAGCAGCTTAGTGCTGGGAGGGGGCTCTGGAGGCTACACCTTC. This chain connects TRBV7-8 to TRBJ1-2; 7 bases agree with TRBD1. V gave up 1 base and J gave up 8 bases; unmatched junction bases: 13. Germline-derived CDR1 and CDR2 are SGHVS and FQNEAQ. This CDR3 has 16 amino acids.

The rearrangement links TRBV7-9 to TRBJ1-2, with D tentatively TRBD1 (6 bases). The germline CDR1 and CDR2 sequences are SEHNR and FQNEAQ (reference sequence). V was trimmed by 0 bases and J by 8 bases, leaving 22 bases between them. This CDR3 is 17 amino acids long. This chain's CDR3 is CASSLAQSGGVSAGYTF. The CDR3 coding sequence is TGTGCCAGCAGCTTAGCGCAGTCTGGGGGCGTTTCTGCCGGCTACACCTTC. The complete variable domain, with remaining parts taken from reference TRBV7-9 and TRBJ1-2, reads DTGVSQNPRHKITKRGQNVTFRCDPISEHNRLYWYRQTLGQGPEFLTYFQNEAQLEKSRLLSDRFSAERPKGSFSTLEIQRTEQGDSAMYLCASSLAQSGGVSAGYTFGSGTRLTVV.

With respect to this clonotype: Being one base from a much bigger clone, this may be a read error. The V call is TRBV3-1, the J call TRBJ1-6; D gene uncertain. Deletions cut 1 base from V and 5 bases from J, with 9 bases between. The CDR3 length is 15 residues. Germline V gives CDR1 LGHDT, CDR2 YNNKEL (reference sequence). CDR3 in DNA: TGTGCCAGCAGCCAAGCACGGGTAGATAATTCACCCCTCCACTTT. The encoded protein is CASSQARVDNSPLHF.

As to this clonotype: A junction end diverges from the germline sequence, so it may reflect a read error. The rearrangement uses TRBV20-1 and TRBJ1-2; 7 bases are a match to TRBD1. Germline V CDR1 and CDR2: DFQATT, SNEGSKA (reference sequence). This CDR3 spans 12 amino acids. This CDR3 reads CSASDRNYGYAF. The CDR3 bases are TGCAGTGCCTCGGACAGGAACTATGGCTACGCCTTC.

The chain carries TRBV3-1 and TRBJ1-5, with D perhaps TRBD1 (6 bases). V lost 0 bases and J 9 bases, leaving 12 bases between the germline ends. The CDR3 has 14 amino acids. The germline V gene encodes CDR1 LGHDT and CDR2 YNNKEL (reference sequence). This chain's CDR3 is CASSQEQGSPPQHF. The CDR3 region has the DNA TGTGCCAGCAGCCAAGAGCAGGGGAGCCCGCCCCAGCATTTT.

About this clonotype itself: A read error may account for a junction end that differs from germline. The chain has TRBV7-2 and TRBJ2-3; perhaps TRBD1 as D (6 bases). Germline loops: CDR1 SGHTA, CDR2 FQGNSA. The CDR3 has 15 amino acids. Here the CDR3 reads CASSLAGANKVTPYF. CDR3 DNA sequence: TGTGCCAGCAGCTTAGCGGGGGCAAACAAAGTTACGCCGTATTTT. The variable domain in full, with the rest retrieved from reference TRBV7-2 and TRBJ2-3, is GAGVSQSPSNKVTEKGKDVELRCDPISGHTALYWYRQSLGQGLEFLIYFQGNSAPDKSGLPSDRFSAERTGGSVSTLTIQRTQQEDSAVYLCASSLAGANKVTPYFGPGTRLTVL.

Notes on this clonotype: Sequence at one end of the junction differs from germline and may be a read error. The chain is built from TRBV25-1 and TRBJ2-3; D is perhaps TRBD1 (6 bases). The germline V gene encodes CDR1 MGHDK and CDR2 SYGVNS. This CDR3 contains 11 residues. The chain's CDR3 is CASSEIGGHLF. CDR3 sequence (DNA): TGTGCCAGCAGTGAAATAGGGGGACACCTTTTT.

This clonotype was observed many times. The V call is TRBV4-3, the J call TRBJ1-2, with D maybe TRBD1 (5 bases). The germline V gene encodes CDR1 LGHNA and CDR2 YSLEER. The CDR3 is 15 amino acids. V was pared by 0 bases and J by 2 bases, with 10 bases between. As DNA, the CDR3 is TGCGCCAGCAGCCAAGACGGCAGGGCAAACTATGGCTACACCTTC. Its protein is CASSQDGRANYGYTF.

This chain links TRBV5-1 with TRBJ2-6; 7 nucleotides agree with TRBD1. With V trimmed by 4 bases and J by 1 base, 14 bases remained unmatched. The CDR3 runs 19 residues. Germline V gives CDR1 SGHRS, CDR2 YFSETQ. This CDR3 reads CASSLQGVSSGSGANVLTF. In DNA, the CDR3 is TGCGCCAGCAGCCTGCAGGGGGTGAGTTCAGGGTCTGGGGCCAACGTCCTGACTTTC.

This clonotype was found many times. This chain connects TRBV9 to TRBJ2-3; TRBD1 might be the D (6 bases). The CDR3 has 18 residues. The V end was cut by 2 bases, the J end by 2 bases, with 21 bases between. CDR1 is SGDLS, CDR2 YYNGEE, per germline. The CDR3 DNA reads TGTGCCAGCAGCGTCTTGGACAGACGCCTCCAATTCACAGATACGCAGTATTTT. Protein sequence: CASSVLDRRLQFTDTQYF.

The chain joins TRBV25-1 to TRBJ2-1; D possibly corresponds to TRBD1 (6 bases). V shed 7 bases and J shed 10 bases, with 17 bases lying between them. The CDR3 has 13 residues. Germline values: CDR1 MGHDK, CDR2 SYGVNS. CDR3 region: CASKLTQGGEQFF. CDR3 sequence (DNA): TGTGCCAGCAAATTGACACAGGGCGGCGAGCAGTTCTTC.

There are many counts of this clonotype. J is TRBJ2-7 and V is TRBV20-1, with 9 bases fitting TRBD1. Germline V gene sequence: CDR1 DFQATT, CDR2 SNEGSKA (reference sequence). The ends lost 4 bases at V and 3 bases at J; junction bases unmatched: 13. The CDR3 is 16 residues long. As DNA, the CDR3 is TGCAGTGCTACCTACTCTGGACAGGGGAAAGGCTACGAGCAGTACTTC. Translating gives CSATYSGQGKGYEQYF.